Below, 30 T cell receptor beta chains from the same sample are listed, as sequenced in a study of OX40 agonist ivuxolimab in advanced cancers. Method: immunoSEQ multiplex PCR; TCRdb's copy keeps in-frame clones and lacks some. Found here are 30,000 to 45,000 clones, approximately 87% of them singletons; the top ten hold 25% to 40%. This material consisted of CD4+ or CD8+ T cells sorted from blood, taken in a trial of the OX40 agonist ivuxolimab. All receptors come from an adult with an advanced solid tumor such as melanoma, head and neck, liver or kidney cancer.

This rearrangement joins TRBV29-1 to TRBJ2-7, with TRBD2 matching 16 bases. The CDR3 has 16 residues. J gave up 0 bases and V 4 bases, and 3 bases lay outside the gene matches. The germline CDR1 and CDR2 sequences are SQVTM and ANQGSEA. The CDR3: CSVAGLAGGTSYEQYF. In nucleotides, the CDR3 is TGCAGCGTTGCGGGACTAGCGGGAGGGACCTCCTACGAGCAGTACTTC.

This rearrangement joins TRBV5-4 to TRBJ1-3; TRBD1 is a possible D gene (5 bases). The CDR3 has 14 residues. Germline CDR1 reads SGHNT; CDR2 reads YYREEE (reference sequence). V was trimmed by 3 bases and J by 7 bases, leaving 14 bases between them. CDR3 nucleotides: TGTGCCAGCAGCTCGGCGGGGCCGTTTAACACCATATATTTT. This gives the protein CASSSAGPFNTIYF.

The table lists this clone with a count of one. The chain carries TRBV10-1 and TRBJ2-1; 8 nucleotides match TRBD2. V shed 5 bases, J shed 8 bases, and the junction held 8 bases outside the gene matches. CDR3 length: 14 amino acids. The germline V gene has CDR1 WNHNN and CDR2 SYGVQD (reference sequence). The CDR3 nucleotides read TGCGCCAGCAGTCTGTCGGGAGGGCCGCATGAGCAGTTCTTC. Residues: CASSLSGGPHEQFF.

This chain connects TRBV5-1 to TRBJ1-2; unclear D gene. The CDR3 sequence is 14 residues long. Trimming pared 0 bases from V and 4 bases from J, leaving 10 bases between. CDR1 SGHRS and CDR2 YFSETQ come from the germline V gene. For the CDR3, the DNA is TGCGCCAGCAGCTTGGGGTGGTCCCTCTATGGCTACACCTTC. Protein sequence: CASSLGWSLYGYTF.

This clone was seen just once. The V gene is TRBV28, the J gene TRBJ2-3; a weak D match, TRBD2 (5 bases). This CDR3 contains 15 residues. From germline, CDR1 is MDHEN and CDR2 SYDVKM. Trimming removed 6 bases at V and 1 base at J, with 14 bases between. The chain's CDR3 is CASRPTAGGTDTQYF. Written as DNA, the CDR3 is TGTGCCAGCAGACCCACGGCCGGGGGCACAGATACGCAGTATTTT.

The chain has TRBV4-1 and TRBJ2-5; D possibly corresponds to TRBD1 (5 bases). The V end lost 3 bases, the J end lost 1 base, and 9 bases lay between the germline ends. From germline, CDR1 is MGHRA and CDR2 YSYEKL. The CDR3 runs to 14 residues. The CDR3 spells CASSQTASQETQYF. The CDR3 DNA sequence: TGCGCCAGCAGCCAGACAGCCTCCCAAGAGACCCAGTACTTC.

V is TRBV6-1 and J is TRBJ2-1; D might be TRBD1 or TRBD2, each matching 6 bases. V shed 5 bases and J shed 8 bases, with 10 bases lying between them. The CDR3 loop spans 12 amino acids. Germline CDR1 reads MNHNS; CDR2 reads SASEGT. The CDR3 DNA reads as TGTGCCAGCAGTATGGGGGGCGATGAGCAGTTCTTC. It specifies CASSMGGDEQFF.

V is TRBV12-5 and J is TRBJ1-5, with D perhaps TRBD1 (6 bases). CDR1 is LGHNT and CDR2 is FRNRAP in the germline V gene. Trimming removed 6 bases from V and 4 bases from J, with 10 bases in between. The CDR3 is made up of 13 amino acids. CDR3 DNA: TGTGCTAGTGGAAACAGGGTTAATCAGCCCCAGCATTTT. Translated, it gives CASGNRVNQPQHF.

This clone was detected a few times. The chain employs TRBV5-1 and TRBJ2-3; TRBD2 might be the D (6 bases). The CDR3 consists of 17 residues. Trimming took off 3 bases at V and 0 bases at J, with 17 bases between the two ends. Germline CDR1 and CDR2: SGHRS and YFSETQ. The CDR3 DNA reads as TGCGCCAGCAGCTCCACTCGAGGCGCGGGAAGCACAGATACGCAGTATTTT. Translated, it gives CASSSTRGAGSTDTQYF.

This clone has only a few counts. The chain has TRBV5-8 and TRBJ1-5; D remains ambiguous. The CDR3 extends over 10 amino acids. The V end lost 5 bases, the J end lost 5 bases, and 2 bases lay between the germline ends. From germline, CDR1 is SGHTS and CDR2 YDEGEE. The CDR3 sequence is CASSYQPQHF. The CDR3 nucleotides read TGTGCCAGCAGTTATCAGCCCCAGCATTTT. Full variable domain (rest looked up from reference TRBV5-8 and TRBJ1-5): EAGVTQSPTHLIKTRGQQATLRCSPISGHTSVYWYQQALGLGLQFLLWYDEGEERNRGNFPPRFSGRQFPNYSSELNVNALELEDSALYLCASSYQPQHFGDGTRLSIL.

The gene calls are TRBV28 and TRBJ2-7; 7 positions match TRBD1. J gave up 10 bases and V 1 base, and 10 bases lay outside the gene matches. CDR3 size: 14 residues. Looked up from germline, CDR1 is MDHEN and CDR2 is SYDVKM. CDR3 protein: CASSLYPETGRQYF. The DNA for the CDR3 is TGTGCCAGCAGTTTATATCCTGAGACAGGGAGACAGTACTTC.

The chain employs TRBV6-5 and TRBJ1-2; a possible D gene is TRBD1 (5 bases). The CDR3 has 12 residues. V dropped 5 bases and J dropped 8 bases, with 12 bases sitting between them. Germline CDR1 is MNHEY and CDR2 is SVGAGI. The CDR3 DNA is TGTGCCAGCAGTCCAAGAGGGGTCGGCTACACCTTC. Amino acids: CASSPRGVGYTF.

This CDR3 reads CAISVTLAGETQYF. In DNA form, the CDR3 reads TGTGCCATCAGTGTGACACTAGCGGGAGAGACCCAGTACTTC. This chain connects TRBV10-3 to TRBJ2-5, with 9 bases matching TRBD2. The trim removed 4 bases at V and 4 bases at J, leaving 4 bases unmatched. The CDR3 loop spans 14 amino acids. Germline V gives CDR1 ENHRY, CDR2 SYGVKD.

In this sample, this clone turned up a few times. The chain recombines TRBV20-1 with TRBJ1-1; a weak D match, TRBD1 (5 bases). Trimming pared 2 bases from V and 10 bases from J, leaving 11 bases between. Germline assignment: CDR1 DFQATT and CDR2 SNEGSKA (reference sequence). This CDR3 comprises 11 residues. The CDR3: CSARIRGAAFF. As DNA, the CDR3 is TGCAGTGCTAGAATTAGGGGCGCAGCTTTCTTT.

The V call is TRBV29-1, the J call TRBJ1-1; D call uncertain. The length of the CDR3 is 12 residues. V was cut by 4 bases and J by 1 base, with 7 bases left in between. The V gene's germline CDR1 is SQVTM and CDR2 ANQGSEA. CDR3: CSVGWTNTEAFF. The DNA for the CDR3 is TGCAGCGTTGGGTGGACGAACACTGAAGCTTTCTTT. The whole variable domain, filled in from reference TRBV29-1 and TRBJ1-1, reads SAVISQKPSRDICQRGTSLTIQCQVDSQVTMMFWYRQQPGQSLTLIATANQGSEATYESGFVIDKFPISRPNLTFSTLTVSNMSPEDSSIYLCSVGWTNTEAFFGQGTRLTVV.

V usage is TRBV5-1 and J usage is TRBJ2-5; D gene uncertain. The end of the DNA aligns better with TRBJ2-7, so the J call may be wrong. The CDR3 contains 14 residues. Per the germline V gene, CDR1 is SGHRS and CDR2 is YFSETQ. CDR3 region: CASSLDGSSYEQYF. The DNA for the CDR3 is TGCGCCAGCAGCTTGGATGGGTCCTCCTACGAGCAGTACTTC.

The chain is built from TRBV21-1 and TRBJ2-4; the table's D call, TRBD1, has no DNA check behind it. TRBV21-1 is shown as a pseudogene. CDR3 length equals 17 residues. The CDR3 sequence is CASSKPRDTDPKNIQYF. The CDR3 DNA sequence: TGTGCCAGCAGCAAGCCCCGGGACACTGACCCCAAAAACATTCAGTACTTC.

A word on this clone: At one end, the junction sequence differs from germline, possibly due to a read error. Other DNA sequences in the same sample also yield this CDR3. The DNA for the CDR3 is TGTGCCAGCAGCCCGGGACAGGAAACATACGAGCAATACTTC. This sequence encodes CASSPGQETYEQYF. The chain combines TRBV7-8 with TRBJ2-7; TRBD1 matches at 8 bases. The germline V gene has CDR1 SGHVS and CDR2 FQNEAQ. The CDR3 is 14 amino acids.

The genes are TRBV6-6 and TRBJ1-1, with D possibly TRBD1 on 5 matching bases. CDR3 length: 15 residues. With 10 bases removed from V and 2 bases from J, the gap between germline ends came to 20 bases. Germline CDR1 reads MNHNY; CDR2 reads SVGAGI (reference sequence). The CDR3: CATLQSGTANTEAFF. The CDR3 nucleotides are TGTGCCACCCTCCAATCCGGGACGGCTAACACTGAAGCTTTCTTT.

The chain employs TRBV5-8 and TRBJ2-2, with D hard to call. With 0 bases removed from V and 5 bases from J, the gap between germline ends came to 11 bases. This CDR3 region has 15 residues. Germline V gives CDR1 SGHTS, CDR2 YDEGEE. The CDR3 nucleotides are TGTGCCAGCAGCTTGGCTTTAGGTGTAACCGGGGAGCTGTTTTTT. Translation: CASSLALGVTGELFF.

The CDR3 loop is CASSLMQGEDTQYF. In nucleotides, the CDR3 is TGCGCCAGCAGCTTGATGCAGGGAGAAGATACGCAGTATTTT. The chain uses TRBV5-1 and TRBJ2-3, with D possibly being TRBD1 or TRBD2 (5 bases each). The CDR3 sequence is 14 residues long. Trimming stripped 1 base from V and 5 bases from J, with 11 bases between. Germline CDR1 and CDR2: SGHRS and YFSETQ.

DNA of the CDR3: TGTGCCAGCAGCAAGGGACTAGCGGGAGGGAGGTCCTACGAGCAGTACTTC. Translated, it gives CASSKGLAGGRSYEQYF. This chain connects TRBV21-1 to TRBJ2-7; the D call TRBD2 from the table was never checked on the DNA. TRBV21-1 is annotated as a pseudogene. The CDR3 sequence is 17 residues long.

V usage is TRBV7-6 and J usage is TRBJ2-5; 9 bases fit TRBD1. Germline V gene data show CDR1 as SGHVS and CDR2 as FNYEAQ. The CDR3 covers 16 residues. With V trimmed by 1 base and J by 4 bases, 7 bases remained unmatched. CDR3 coding DNA: TGTGCCAGCAGCTTAGGGGCCGGGACAGGGAGAGAGACCCAGTACTTC. Protein sequence: CASSLGAGTGRETQYF. Based on the CDR3 plus reference TRBV7-6 and TRBJ2-5, the full variable domain is GAGVSQSPRYKVTKRGQDVALRCDPISGHVSLYWYRQALGQGPEFLTYFNYEAQQDKSGLPNDRFSAERPEGSISTLTIQRTEQRDSAMYRCASSLGAGTGRETQYFGPGTRLLVL.

This chain joins TRBV6-1 and TRBJ2-2; 7 positions match TRBD2. The ends lost 5 bases at V and 0 bases at J; junction bases unmatched: 3. This CDR3 contains 15 residues. Per the germline V gene, CDR1 is MNHNS and CDR2 is SASEGT. DNA for the CDR3: TGTGCCAGCAGTCCCAGCGGGACGAACACCGGGGAGCTGTTTTTT. Translating gives CASSPSGTNTGELFF.

CDR3 nucleotides: TGTGCCAGCACTTACACCGGGGAGCTGTTTTTT. This gives the protein CASTYTGELFF. This chain joins TRBV28 and TRBJ2-2, with D unresolved. The germline V and J ends were trimmed by 7 bases and 3 bases, with 3 bases remaining between them. Germline values: CDR1 MDHEN, CDR2 SYDVKM. CDR3 length equals 11 residues.

The chain couples TRBV19 to TRBJ2-5; D uncertain. V shed 5 bases and J shed 1 base, with 8 bases lying between them. There are 13 residues in the CDR3. CDR1 is LNHDA, CDR2 SQIVND, per germline (reference sequence). The CDR3: CASSRRPQETQYF. CDR3 sequence (DNA): TGTGCCAGTAGTCGGCGGCCCCAAGAGACCCAGTACTTC.

This sequence joins TRBV2 and TRBJ1-3; D remains unclear. V was pared by 8 bases and J by 4 bases, with 15 bases between. The germline V gene has CDR1 SNHLY and CDR2 FYNNEI. The CDR3 length is 14 residues. DNA of the CDR3: TGTGCCAGCCGAAGCTTCTCGGGAGGAAACACCATATATTTT. Translated, it gives CASRSFSGGNTIYF.

This clone occurred once. The chain carries TRBV29-1 and TRBJ1-1; 9 positions match TRBD1. Germline lookup yields CDR1 SQVTM and CDR2 ANQGSEA. The CDR3 is made up of 12 amino acids. V lost 7 bases, J lost 5 bases, and 5 bases stayed unmatched. The CDR3 protein is CSGQGDMTEAFF. The DNA for the CDR3 is TGCAGCGGACAGGGGGATATGACTGAAGCTTTCTTT.

The chain employs TRBV6-5 and TRBJ2-4; D is possibly TRBD2 (6 bases). The CDR3 consists of 14 residues. In germline, CDR1 is MNHEY, CDR2 SVGAGI. V lost 5 bases, J lost 0 bases, and 8 bases lay in between. CDR3 protein: CASSQGLAKNIQYF. In nucleotides, the CDR3 is TGTGCCAGCAGTCAGGGACTAGCCAAAAACATTCAGTACTTC.

The CDR3: CATSREGRGRVALHF. Here the CDR3 DNA reads TGTGCCACCAGCAGAGAGGGCAGGGGAAGGGTGGCCCTCCACTTT. This chain joins TRBV15 and TRBJ1-6, with D perhaps matching TRBD1 (6 bases). With 0 bases removed from V and 14 bases from J, the gap between germline ends came to 17 bases. Germline CDR1 is LNHNV and CDR2 is YYDKDF (reference sequence). This CDR3 spans 15 amino acids.